These T cell receptor beta chains were read from a single sample in a study of shared clonotypes between healthy human individuals. Produced via immunoSEQ multiplex PCR; TCRdb's table is partial and in-frame only. This sample has some 2,500,000 clones; roughly 93% occur once, and the top ten carry approximately 0.35%. What was sequenced was naive CD4+ T cells from PBMCs. The source is a man younger than 35 in good health. Some clones in this sample may be carry-over from other donors' samples. CDR3s include the opening cysteine and the closing phenylalanine or tryptophan.

cdr3_aa,j_call,v_call
CASSLDSDYGYTF,TRBJ1-2,TRBV5-1
CASSLGDRNYVEQYF,TRBJ2-7,TRBV5-1
CASSWGGQKDGNTIYF,TRBJ1-3,TRBV6-5
CASSYRTGGDEQYF,TRBJ2-7,TRBV5-1
CAWSTNRGGGGYTF,TRBJ1-2,TRBV30
CASSLEPTTGTLYF,TRBJ1-5,TRBV7-2
CASRSTGTGSGNTIYF,TRBJ1-3,TRBV28
CASSQARVSGGIQYF,TRBJ2-4,TRBV4-1
CASSQGRAGTEAFF,TRBJ1-1,TRBV6-5
CASSLRDSAYGYTF,TRBJ1-2,TRBV7-8